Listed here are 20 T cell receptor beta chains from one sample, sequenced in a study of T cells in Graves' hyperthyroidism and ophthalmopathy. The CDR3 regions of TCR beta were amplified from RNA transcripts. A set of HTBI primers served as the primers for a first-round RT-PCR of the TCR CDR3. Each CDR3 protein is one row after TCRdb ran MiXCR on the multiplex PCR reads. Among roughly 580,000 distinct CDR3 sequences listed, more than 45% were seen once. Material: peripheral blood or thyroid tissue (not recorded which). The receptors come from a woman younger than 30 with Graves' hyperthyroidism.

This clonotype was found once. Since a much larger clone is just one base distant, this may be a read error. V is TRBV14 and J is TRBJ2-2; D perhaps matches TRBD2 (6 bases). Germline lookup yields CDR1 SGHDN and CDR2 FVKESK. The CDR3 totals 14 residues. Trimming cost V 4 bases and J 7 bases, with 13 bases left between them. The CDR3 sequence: CASSRPGASGELFF. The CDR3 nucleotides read TGTGCCAGCAGCCGTCCGGGAGCTAGCGGGGAGCTGTTTTTT. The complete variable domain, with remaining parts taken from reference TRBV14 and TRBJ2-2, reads EAGVTQFPSHSVIEKGQTVTLRCDPISGHDNLYWYRRVMGKEIKFLLHFVKESKQDESGMPNNRFLAERTGGTYSTLKVQPAELEDSGVYFCASSRPGASGELFFGEGSRLTVL.

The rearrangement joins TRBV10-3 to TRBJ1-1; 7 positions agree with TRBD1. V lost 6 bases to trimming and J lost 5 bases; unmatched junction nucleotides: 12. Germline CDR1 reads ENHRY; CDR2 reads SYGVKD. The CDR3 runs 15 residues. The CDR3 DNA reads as TGTGCCATCAGGTCAGAGGGGGCGCAGAGAACTGAAGCTTTCTTT. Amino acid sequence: CAIRSEGAQRTEAFF.

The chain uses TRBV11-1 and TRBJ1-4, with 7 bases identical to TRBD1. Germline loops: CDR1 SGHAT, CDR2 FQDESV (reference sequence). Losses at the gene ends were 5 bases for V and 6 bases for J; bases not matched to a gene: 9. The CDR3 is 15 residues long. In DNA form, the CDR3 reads TGTGCCAGCAGCGCAGACCCAGGGACAGATGAAAAACTGTTTTTT. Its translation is CASSADPGTDEKLFF. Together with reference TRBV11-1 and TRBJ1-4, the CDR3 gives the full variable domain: EAEVAQSPRYKITEKSQAVAFWCDPISGHATLYWYRQILGQGPELLVQFQDESVVDDSQLPKDRFSAERLKGVDSTLKIQPAELGDSAMYLCASSADPGTDEKLFFGSGTQLSVL.

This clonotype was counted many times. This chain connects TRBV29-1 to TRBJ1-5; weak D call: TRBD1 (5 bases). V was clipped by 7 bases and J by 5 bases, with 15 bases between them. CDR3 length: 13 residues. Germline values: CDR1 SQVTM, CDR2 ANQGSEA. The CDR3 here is CSAQWGRDQPQHF. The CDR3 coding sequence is TGCAGCGCACAATGGGGGAGGGATCAGCCCCAGCATTTT.

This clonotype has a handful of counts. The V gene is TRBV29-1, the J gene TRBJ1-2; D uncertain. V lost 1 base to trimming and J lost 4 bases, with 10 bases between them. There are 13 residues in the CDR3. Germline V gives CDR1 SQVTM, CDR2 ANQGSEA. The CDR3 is CSVEGRSGYGYTF. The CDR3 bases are TGCAGCGTTGAAGGCCGCTCAGGCTATGGCTACACCTTC. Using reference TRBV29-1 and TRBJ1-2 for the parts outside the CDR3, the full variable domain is SAVISQKPSRDICQRGTSLTIQCQVDSQVTMMFWYRQQPGQSLTLIATANQGSEATYESGFVIDKFPISRPNLTFSTLTVSNMSPEDSSIYLCSVEGRSGYGYTFGSGTRLTVV.

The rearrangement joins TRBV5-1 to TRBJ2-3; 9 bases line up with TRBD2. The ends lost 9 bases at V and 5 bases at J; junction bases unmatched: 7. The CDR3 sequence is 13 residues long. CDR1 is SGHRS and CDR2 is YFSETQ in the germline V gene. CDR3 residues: CATRLAERDTQYF. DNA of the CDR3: TGCGCCACCAGACTAGCGGAACGAGATACGCAGTATTTT.

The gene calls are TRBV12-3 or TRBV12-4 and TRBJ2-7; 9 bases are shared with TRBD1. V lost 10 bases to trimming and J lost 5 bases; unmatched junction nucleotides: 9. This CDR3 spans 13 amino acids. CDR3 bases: TGTGCCATCCCCGGGACAGGGAACCACGAGCAGTACTTC. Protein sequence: CAIPGTGNHEQYF.

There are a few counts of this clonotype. CDR3 nucleotide sequence: TGTGCTAGTGGTCTGAGCTATCAGCCCCAGCATTTT. Encoded protein: CASGLSYQPQHF. The chain has TRBV12-5 and TRBJ1-5; unclear D gene. The ends were cut back, 5 bases at V and 5 bases at J, with 7 bases in the middle. Per the germline V gene, CDR1 is LGHNT and CDR2 is FRNRAP. The CDR3 sequence is 12 residues long.

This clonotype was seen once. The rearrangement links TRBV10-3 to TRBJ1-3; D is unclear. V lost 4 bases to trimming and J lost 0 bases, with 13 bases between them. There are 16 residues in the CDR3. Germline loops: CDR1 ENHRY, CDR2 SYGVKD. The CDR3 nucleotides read TGTGCCATCAGTGCGGCCGGGCTAAGCTCTGGAAACACCATATATTTT. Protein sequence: CAISAAGLSSGNTIYF.

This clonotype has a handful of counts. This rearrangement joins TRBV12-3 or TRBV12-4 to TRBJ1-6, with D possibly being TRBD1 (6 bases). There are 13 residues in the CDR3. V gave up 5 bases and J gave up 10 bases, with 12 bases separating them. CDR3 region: CASSLGARSPLHF. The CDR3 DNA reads TGTGCCAGCAGTCTGGGGGCGAGGTCACCCCTCCACTTT.

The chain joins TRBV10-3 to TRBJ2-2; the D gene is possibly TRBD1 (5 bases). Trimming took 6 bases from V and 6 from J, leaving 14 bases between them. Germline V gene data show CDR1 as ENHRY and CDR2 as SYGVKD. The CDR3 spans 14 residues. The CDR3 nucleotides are TGTGCCATCAGCCGCGTGACAGAATCCGGGGAGCTGTTTTTT. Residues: CAISRVTESGELFF.

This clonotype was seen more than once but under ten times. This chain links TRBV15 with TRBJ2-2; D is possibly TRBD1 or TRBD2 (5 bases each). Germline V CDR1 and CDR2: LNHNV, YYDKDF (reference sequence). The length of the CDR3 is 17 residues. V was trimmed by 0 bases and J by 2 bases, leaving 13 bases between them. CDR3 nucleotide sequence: TGTGCCACCAGCAGAGAAGGGGAGCCCGCAAACACCGGGGAGCTGTTTTTT. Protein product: CATSREGEPANTGELFF.

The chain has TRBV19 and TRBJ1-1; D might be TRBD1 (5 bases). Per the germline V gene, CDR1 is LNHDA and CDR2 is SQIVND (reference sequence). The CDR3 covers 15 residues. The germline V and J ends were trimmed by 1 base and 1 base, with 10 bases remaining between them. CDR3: CASSIVGAGNTEAFF. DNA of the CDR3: TGTGCCAGTAGTATAGTAGGGGCCGGGAACACTGAAGCTTTCTTT.

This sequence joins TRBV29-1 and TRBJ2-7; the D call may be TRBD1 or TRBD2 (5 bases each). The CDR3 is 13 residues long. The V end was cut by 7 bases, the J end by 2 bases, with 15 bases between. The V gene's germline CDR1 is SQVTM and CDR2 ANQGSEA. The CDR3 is CSAGDGDPYEQYF. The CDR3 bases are TGCAGCGCTGGGGACGGGGACCCCTACGAGCAGTACTTC.

The CDR3 bases are TGCAGTGCTAGAAACCTCGGGGCCCAAGAGACCCAGTACTTC. Translated: CSARNLGAQETQYF. The chain combines TRBV20-1 with TRBJ2-5; D tentatively reads TRBD1 or TRBD2 (5 bases each). Trimming stripped 2 bases from V and 1 base from J, with 11 bases between. The CDR3 runs 14 residues. Per germline, CDR1 DFQATT and CDR2 SNEGSKA (reference sequence).

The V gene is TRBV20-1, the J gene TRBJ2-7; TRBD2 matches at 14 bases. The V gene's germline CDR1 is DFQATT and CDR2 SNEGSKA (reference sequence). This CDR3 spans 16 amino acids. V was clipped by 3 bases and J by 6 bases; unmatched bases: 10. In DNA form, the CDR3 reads TGCAGTGCTAGGAGTGGGACTAGCGGGAGAGGCACCGAGCAGTACTTC. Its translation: CSARSGTSGRGTEQYF.

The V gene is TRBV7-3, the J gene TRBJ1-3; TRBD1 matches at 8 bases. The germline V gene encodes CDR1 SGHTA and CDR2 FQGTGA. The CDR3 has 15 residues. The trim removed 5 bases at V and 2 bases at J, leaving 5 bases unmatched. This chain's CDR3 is CASSADRGTGNTIYF. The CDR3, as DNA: TGTGCCAGCAGCGCCGACAGGGGCACTGGAAACACCATATATTTT.

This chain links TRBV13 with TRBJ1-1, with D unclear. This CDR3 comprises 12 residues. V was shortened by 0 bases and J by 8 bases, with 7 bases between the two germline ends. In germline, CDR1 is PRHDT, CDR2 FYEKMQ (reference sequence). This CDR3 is CASSLGGDEAFF. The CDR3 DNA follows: TGTGCCAGCAGCTTAGGCGGCGACGAAGCTTTCTTT.

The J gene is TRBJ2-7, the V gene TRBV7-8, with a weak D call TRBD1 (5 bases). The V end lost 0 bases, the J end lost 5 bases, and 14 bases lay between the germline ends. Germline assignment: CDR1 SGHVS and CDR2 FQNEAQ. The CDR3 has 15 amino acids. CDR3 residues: CASSLAGPSGHEQYF. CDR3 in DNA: TGTGCCAGCAGCTTAGCGGGGCCGTCTGGACACGAGCAGTACTTC.

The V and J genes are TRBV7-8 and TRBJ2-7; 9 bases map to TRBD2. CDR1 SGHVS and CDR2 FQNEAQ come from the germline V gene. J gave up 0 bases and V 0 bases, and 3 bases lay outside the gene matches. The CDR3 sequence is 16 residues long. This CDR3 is CASSLALAGYSYEQYF. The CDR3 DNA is TGTGCCAGCAGCTTAGCACTAGCGGGTTACTCCTACGAGCAGTACTTC.